The 27 T cell receptor beta chains below all came from one sample that was sequenced in a study of human thymus T cells. In corrective heart surgery, resections were taken, and these provided the thymus tissue. The assay was immunoSEQ multiplex PCR, and TCRdb's table has in-frame clones only and misses some. This table has roughly 120,000 clones, around 94% appearing once. The specimen sequenced was thymus tissue. The receptors here all came from a boy in the first two years of life with a congenital heart defect but otherwise immunologically healthy.

The V and J genes are TRBV27 and TRBJ1-1; 8 positions agree with TRBD1. This CDR3 is 13 amino acids long. V was clipped by 9 bases and J by 5 bases; unmatched bases: 8. Germline assignment: CDR1 MNHEY and CDR2 SMNVEV (reference sequence). The CDR3 reads CASRQGRWTEAFF. DNA of the CDR3: TGTGCCAGTCGACAGGGGCGGTGGACTGAAGCTTTCTTT.

This chain joins TRBV19 and TRBJ2-5; TRBD1 or TRBD2 may be the D gene (6 bases each). The CDR3 sequence is 17 residues long. Per germline, CDR1 LNHDA and CDR2 SQIVND (reference sequence). Trimming removed 5 bases at V and 0 bases at J, with 19 bases between. CDR3 DNA sequence: TGTGCCAGTAGTGGAGGGGGGTCCGCTCTGTACCAAGAGACCCAGTACTTC. Protein sequence: CASSGGGSALYQETQYF.

The chain employs TRBV5-1 and TRBJ1-1; the match to TRBD1 covers 8 bases. CDR1 is SGHRS and CDR2 is YFSETQ in the germline V gene. Trimming at V came to 3 bases and at J to 1 base, leaving 2 bases not matched to a gene. The CDR3 length is 14 residues. CDR3 residues: CASSWGQENTEAFF. DNA for the CDR3: TGCGCCAGCAGCTGGGGACAGGAGAACACTGAAGCTTTCTTT.

The chain recombines TRBV5-1 with TRBJ1-6; D gene unclear. The CDR3 has 16 residues. CDR1 SGHRS and CDR2 YFSETQ come from the germline V gene. Between the trimmed V and J ends, which lost 0 bases and 11 bases, there was a span of 18 bases. The CDR3 DNA is TGCGCCAGCAGCTTGGCCGCGGGCCGTGAATGGGCACCCCTCCACTTT. Translated: CASSLAAGREWAPLHF.

The chain combines TRBV30 with TRBJ1-2, with D unclear. Trimming stripped 0 bases from V and 8 bases from J, with 10 bases between. The CDR3 runs 12 residues. Germline V lookup: CDR1 GTSNPN, CDR2 SVGIG (reference sequence). The CDR3: CAWSVPSTGYTF. CDR3 coding DNA: TGTGCCTGGAGTGTACCGTCAACCGGCTACACCTTC.

The chain couples TRBV7-2 to TRBJ2-3, with 9 bases aligning to TRBD2. Trimming cost V 3 bases and J 6 bases; bases outside gene matches: 7. This CDR3 has 15 residues. The germline CDR1 and CDR2 sequences are SGHTA and FQGNSA. CDR3 sequence (DNA): TGTGCCAGCAGCTTCCGAGCGGGGGGATGGGATACGCAGTATTTT. Translating it yields CASSFRAGGWDTQYF.

The chain has TRBV5-8 and TRBJ1-2; 7 bases agree with TRBD1. In germline, CDR1 is SGHTS, CDR2 YDEGEE. J gave up 8 bases and V 4 bases, and 5 bases lay outside the gene matches. The CDR3 extends over 12 amino acids. CDR3 region: CASSPQGDGYTF. The CDR3 DNA sequence: TGTGCCAGCAGCCCCCAGGGGGACGGCTACACCTTC.

In this sample, this clone turned up once. J is TRBJ2-1 and V is TRBV7-9, with 7 positions matching TRBD2. Germline V gives CDR1 SEHNR, CDR2 FQNEAQ (reference sequence). V dropped 6 bases and J dropped 4; count of bases not matched to a gene: 9. The CDR3 covers 15 residues. CDR3 in amino acids: CASRPPGLRYNEQFF. CDR3 nucleotides: TGTGCCAGCAGACCTCCGGGACTAAGATACAATGAGCAGTTCTTC.

The chain carries TRBV30 and TRBJ2-2; TRBD1 might be the D (6 bases). CDR3 length: 15 residues. The germline V gene encodes CDR1 GTSNPN and CDR2 SVGIG (reference sequence). V was clipped by 7 bases and J by 2 bases, with 17 bases between them. CDR3 sequence: CAYEIRDTNTGELFF. CDR3 nucleotides: TGTGCCTACGAAATCCGGGACACTAACACCGGGGAGCTGTTTTTT. Combining the CDR3 with reference TRBV30 and TRBJ2-2 gives the whole variable domain SQTIHQWPATLVQPVGSPLSLECTVEGTSNPNLYWYRQAAGRGLQLLFYSVGIGQISSEVPQNLSASRPQDRQFILSSKKLLLSDSGFYLCAYEIRDTNTGELFFGEGSRLTVL.

This clone appeared a single time. This sequence joins TRBV15 and TRBJ2-2; the D gene is possibly TRBD2 (7 bases). The CDR3 totals 16 residues. Looked up from germline, CDR1 is LNHNV and CDR2 is YYDKDF (reference sequence). V was pared by 6 bases and J by 4 bases, with 18 bases between. The CDR3 DNA is TGTGCCACCAGAGGGGGGGCGGTCCGAGGCACCGGGGAGCTGTTTTTT. This encodes CATRGGAVRGTGELFF.

This chain joins TRBV5-1 and TRBJ1-1; D remains ambiguous. The CDR3 is 15 residues long. V was pared by 1 base and J by 0 bases, with 10 bases between. CDR1 and CDR2 from the germline V gene are SGHRS and YFSETQ. CDR3 sequence: CASSLTEAMNTEAFF. CDR3 nucleotides: TGCGCCAGCAGCTTGACGGAGGCCATGAACACTGAAGCTTTCTTT.

The V call is TRBV5-1, the J call TRBJ1-1, with 7 bases identical to TRBD1. The CDR3 consists of 14 residues. CDR1 and CDR2 from the germline V gene are SGHRS and YFSETQ. V lost 5 bases, J lost 1 base, and 5 bases stayed unmatched. CDR3 bases: TGCGCCAGCAGTGAGGGGGCGGGGAACACTGAAGCTTTCTTT. Its protein product is CASSEGAGNTEAFF. Using reference TRBV5-1 and TRBJ1-1 for the parts outside the CDR3, the full variable domain is KAGVTQTPRYLIKTRGQQVTLSCSPISGHRSVSWYQQTPGQGLQFLFEYFSETQRNKGNFPGRFSGRQFSNSRSEMNVSTLELGDSALYLCASSEGAGNTEAFFGQGTRLTVV.

On this clone itself: At one end the junction does not follow the germline gene, possibly because of a read error. This CDR3 is also generated by other DNA sequences in the sample. J is TRBJ1-2 and V is TRBV5-6, with D possibly TRBD1 on 6 matching bases. CDR1 is SGHDT, CDR2 YYEEEE, per germline. The CDR3 is 16 residues long. Here the CDR3 reads CASSPPKQGGDYGYTF. The CDR3, as DNA: TGTGCCAGCAGCCCCCCGAAACAGGGAGGTGACTATGGTTACACCTTC. The entire variable domain, with the rest obtained from reference TRBV5-6 and TRBJ1-2, is as follows: DAGVTQSPTHLIKTRGQQVTLRCSPKSGHDTVSWYQQALGQGPQFIFQYYEEEERQRGNFPDRFSGHQFPNYSSELNVNALLLGDSALYLCASSPPKQGGDYGYTFGSGTRLTVV.

V usage is TRBV5-3 and J usage is TRBJ2-1; D is undetermined. TRBV5-3 is an ORF, and what it does is uncertain. V gave up 0 bases and J gave up 4 bases, with 11 bases separating them. This CDR3 has 15 amino acids. In DNA, the CDR3 is TGTGCCAGAAGCTTGGTGAGGACCAAGTACAATGAGCAGTTCTTC. Translation: CARSLVRTKYNEQFF.

This clone was recorded once. The chain carries TRBV4-2 and TRBJ2-3; D gene uncertain. The CDR3 extends over 15 amino acids. Trimming took off 0 bases at V and 5 bases at J, with 12 bases between the two ends. Germline V gene data show CDR1 as LGHNA and CDR2 as YNFKEQ. CDR3 coding DNA: TGTGCCAGCAGCCAAGATTTTACTCTCCGAGATACGCAGTATTTT. Its translation: CASSQDFTLRDTQYF.

This chain links TRBV27 with TRBJ1-6, with a possible D match to TRBD1 (6 bases). Trimming took off 6 bases at V and 7 bases at J, with 13 bases between the two ends. CDR1 is MNHEY, CDR2 SMNVEV, per germline (reference sequence). The CDR3 has 14 amino acids. The CDR3 nucleotides read TGTGCCAGCAGGGTGACAGGCCTGAATTCACCCCTCCACTTT. It is translated as CASRVTGLNSPLHF.

The chain recombines TRBV6-6 with TRBJ2-5; 14 bases map to TRBD2. V was clipped by 8 bases and J by 4 bases; unmatched bases: 6. The CDR3 has 15 amino acids. Germline V gene lookup returns CDR1 MNHNY and CDR2 SVGAGI (reference sequence). Here the CDR3 reads CASFMTSGGVETQYF. DNA for the CDR3: TGTGCCAGCTTCATGACTAGCGGGGGGGTAGAGACCCAGTACTTC.

This chain links TRBV19 with TRBJ1-3; D gene unclear. The CDR3 contains 18 residues. The germline V and J ends were trimmed by 5 bases and 0 bases, with 20 bases remaining between them. In germline, CDR1 is LNHDA, CDR2 SQIVND (reference sequence). The chain's CDR3 is CASSYPLKRVRSGNTIYF. DNA of the CDR3: TGTGCCAGTAGTTACCCCCTCAAGAGGGTCCGCTCTGGAAACACCATATATTTT. The full variable domain, in which reference TRBV19 and TRBJ1-3 provide the parts outside the CDR3, is DGGITQSPKYLFRKEGQNVTLSCEQNLNHDAMYWYRQDPGQGLRLIYYSQIVNDFQKGDIAEGYSVSREKKESFPLTVTSAQKNPTAFYLCASSYPLKRVRSGNTIYFGEGSWLTVV.

The count of this clone is one. The CDR3 here is CASSRSGLRADTQYF. The CDR3 coding sequence is TGTGCCAGCAGCCGATCCGGCCTTAGAGCAGATACGCAGTATTTT. V usage is TRBV7-2 and J usage is TRBJ2-3; D gene uncertain. CDR3 length: 15 residues. Trimming removed 5 bases at V and 4 bases at J, with 16 bases between. Germline V gene lookup returns CDR1 SGHTA and CDR2 FQGNSA.

The rearrangement joins TRBV2 to TRBJ1-5; weak D call: TRBD1 (5 bases). This CDR3 region has 15 residues. The ends were cut back, 5 bases at V and 2 bases at J, with 13 bases in the middle. CDR1 is SNHLY, CDR2 FYNNEI, per germline. CDR3 sequence (DNA): TGTGCCAGCAGTCCTTCCGGGGGGGGCAATCAGCCCCAGCATTTT. Its translation: CASSPSGGGNQPQHF.

The V gene is TRBV4-1, the J gene TRBJ2-7; the match to TRBD1 covers 11 bases. After removal of 3 bases from V and 4 bases from J, the junction contained 8 bases not matched to a gene. The CDR3 is made up of 16 amino acids. CDR1 and CDR2 (germline): MGHRA, YSYEKL. CDR3 in amino acids: CASSQKTGQGDYEQYF. The CDR3, as DNA: TGCGCCAGCAGCCAGAAAACGGGACAGGGGGATTACGAGCAGTACTTC.

J is TRBJ1-2 and V is TRBV25-1; D not resolved. This CDR3 comprises 16 residues. CDR1 and CDR2 (germline): MGHDK, SYGVNS. V lost 3 bases, J lost 6 bases, and 20 bases lay in between. CDR3 sequence (DNA): TGTGCCAGCAGTGAGGGTTTGGAACCGGCCGGGGATGGCTACACCTTC. Protein: CASSEGLEPAGDGYTF.

The chain joins TRBV9 to TRBJ2-7; TRBD2 agrees at 10 bases. The CDR3 is 15 amino acids. Losses at the gene ends were 3 bases for V and 2 bases for J; bases not matched to a gene: 5. Germline CDR1 reads SGDLS; CDR2 reads YYNGEE. CDR3 bases: TGTGCCAGCAGCGCTAGCGGGGGCGCGACCTACGAGCAGTACTTC. Translation: CASSASGGATYEQYF.

The chain employs TRBV5-1 and TRBJ2-7; 9 bases are a match to TRBD2. Germline CDR1 and CDR2: SGHRS and YFSETQ. The CDR3 totals 16 residues. The V and J ends lost 0 bases and 0 bases, in that order; junction bases with no gene match: 4. Here the CDR3 reads CASSLDLAGISYEQYF. In DNA, the CDR3 is TGCGCCAGCAGCTTGGATCTAGCGGGGATCTCCTACGAGCAGTACTTC.

The chain combines TRBV9 with TRBJ1-2, with 8 nucleotides matching TRBD1. After removal of 1 base from V and 7 bases from J, the junction contained 15 bases not matched to a gene. CDR3 length: 17 residues. In germline, CDR1 is SGDLS, CDR2 YYNGEE. The CDR3 region has the DNA TGTGCCAGCAGCGTACAAGACGGATCGACAGGGGTAGGTGGCTACACCTTC. Encoded protein: CASSVQDGSTGVGGYTF.

This chain links TRBV4-1 with TRBJ1-2, with 7 positions matching TRBD1. CDR3 size: 18 residues. The V segment lost 0 bases and the J segment 5 bases; nucleotides outside the gene matches: 15. Per the germline V gene, CDR1 is MGHRA and CDR2 is YSYEKL. CDR3 sequence reads: CASSQDVLAGQPSYGYTF. In nucleotides, the CDR3 is TGCGCCAGCAGCCAAGATGTTCTTGCGGGACAGCCCTCATATGGCTACACCTTC.

This clone was picked up a small number of times. This sequence joins TRBV30 and TRBJ1-2; 11 bases match TRBD1. CDR1 is GTSNPN and CDR2 is SVGIG in the germline V gene (reference sequence). There are 13 residues in the CDR3. V lost 1 base and J lost 6; bases outside the gene matches: 1. The CDR3 DNA sequence: TGTGCCTGGAGTGGGGACAGGGGGAATGGCTACACCTTC. Amino acid sequence: CAWSGDRGNGYTF.